The next 12 T cell receptor beta chains were all read from a single sample in a study of T cell clonality in common variable immunodeficiency. Data came from immunoSEQ multiplex PCR; TCRdb stores just in-frame clones and leaves some out. This table holds some 38,000 clones with no singletons; the top ten claim 0.95%. The sequencing sample was made of peripheral blood mononuclear cells. These receptors came from a person between 18 and 70 years old in good health.

This clone appeared many times. The CDR3 is CASSQEKGGYEQYF. Incomplete CDR3 DNA: TGTGCCAGCAGCCAAGAAAAGGGTGGCTACGAG. The chain joins TRBV4-2 to TRBJ2-7; no firm D call. The missing CDR3 end, 3 residues past where the read stops, is filled in from the germline J gene. Germline V gene sequence: CDR1 LGHNA, CDR2 YNFKEQ. V lost 0 bases and J 3 bases, leaving 9 bases between the germline ends. CDR3 length equals 14 residues.

This clone was detected ten times or more. The junction departs from germline at one end; a sequencing error may be responsible. The missing CDR3 end, 3 residues past where the read stops, is filled in from the germline J gene. The chain recombines TRBV4-2 with TRBJ2-7; no definite D call. The CDR3 extends over 13 amino acids. CDR1 LGHNA and CDR2 YNFKEQ come from the germline V gene. The part of the CDR3 DNA that was read is TGCGCCAGCAGCCAAGCAAAGGGCCACGAG. This translates into CASSQAKGHE. The complete CDR3 sequence is CASSQAKGHEQYF.

This clone was detected many times. The CDR3 region is CASRSPVHPTGELFF. The DNA read from the CDR3 is TGTGCCAGCAGGAGCCCCGTTCACCCCACCGGGGAG. This chain connects TRBV6-2 or TRBV6-3 to TRBJ2-2; D gene uncertain. The CDR3 goes on 3 residues after the read ends, and that part is filled in from the germline J gene. The V end lost 6 bases, the J end lost 4 bases, and 15 bases lay between the germline ends. In germline, CDR1 is MNHEY, CDR2 SVGEGT. The CDR3 loop spans 15 amino acids.

This clone was counted many times. The DNA ends 3 residues before the CDR3 does, and the rest of the CDR3 is filled in from the germline J gene. The V and J genes are TRBV12-3 or TRBV12-4 and TRBJ1-1, with D uncertain. Trimming took 6 bases from V and 2 from J, leaving 13 bases between them. This CDR3 contains 14 residues. CDR3 DNA (partial): TGTGCCAGCAGCCCAGTTGGACTAAACACTGAA. This codes for CASSPVGLNTE. The complete CDR3 reads CASSPVGLNTEAFF.

This clone was picked up many times. Sequencing ends 3 residues short of the CDR3 end; the germline J gene provides the rest. The chain recombines TRBV2 with TRBJ2-1, with TRBD1 identical over 11 bases. The junction had 14 bases not matched to a gene; V was cut back by 6 bases and J by 7 bases. The germline gives CDR1 SNHLY, CDR2 FYNNEI. This CDR3 spans 17 amino acids. The CDR3 bases that were read are TGTGCCAGCAGACAACCGGGACAGGGGGTAAAGGTTAATGAG. This gives the protein CASRQPGQGVKVNE. The CDR3, in full, reads CASRQPGQGVKVNEQFF.

This clone was seen ten or more times. The sequence runs out 3 residues before the end of the CDR3; the remainder is reconstructed from the germline J gene. This chain connects TRBV5-1 to TRBJ2-7; 8 positions agree with TRBD2. The length of the CDR3 is 16 residues. Looked up from germline, CDR1 is SGHRS and CDR2 is YFSETQ. The J segment lost 0 bases and the V segment lost 0 bases, leaving 5 bases of the junction unmatched. The CDR3 bases that were read are TGCGCCAGCAGCTTGGAGTTTCTAGCGGGCTCCTACGAG. This gives the protein CASSLEFLAGSYE. The whole CDR3 region reads CASSLEFLAGSYEQYF.

Ten or more counts support this clone. The covered CDR3 bases are TGTGCCAGTAGTATAGCAGGGCCCTACGAG. Encoded protein: CASSIAGPYE. In full, the CDR3 reads CASSIAGPYEQYF. The rearrangement uses TRBV19 and TRBJ2-7; tentatively, D is TRBD1 (5 bases). The missing CDR3 end, 3 residues past where the read stops, is filled in from the germline J gene. Trimming shortened V by 1 base and J by 2 bases, and 6 bases separated the two germline ends. The germline gives CDR1 LNHDA, CDR2 SQIVND (reference sequence). The CDR3 runs 13 residues.

Of note for this clone: The read terminates 3 residues ahead of where the CDR3 ends, so the germline J gene completes it. The V and J genes are TRBV2 and TRBJ1-5; D uncertain. The CDR3 covers 14 residues. The germline gives CDR1 SNHLY, CDR2 FYNNEI. Between the trimmed V and J ends, which lost 2 bases and 4 bases, there was a span of 9 bases. CDR3 region: CASSESTGNQPQHF. The sequenced CDR3 bases are TGTGCCAGCAGTGAAAGTACGGGGAATCAGCCC.

This clone has at least ten counts. The read halts 3 residues ahead of the CDR3 end, with the missing end drawn from the germline J gene. The gene calls are TRBV5-4 and TRBJ2-7; perhaps TRBD1 as D (6 bases). V lost 4 bases and J 4 bases, leaving 18 bases between the germline ends. Germline V gives CDR1 SGHNT, CDR2 YYREEE (reference sequence). The CDR3 length is 15 residues. The CDR3 bases that were read are TGTGCCAGCAGCGCGGCAATGGTGCAGGGGTACGAG. Protein product: CASSAAMVQGYE. The entire CDR3 protein is CASSAAMVQGYEQYF.

This clone was found a few times. The read is 3 residues too short to cover the CDR3 end, so that end is filled in from the germline J gene. The gene calls are TRBV11-1 and TRBJ1-1; no clear D. Trimming pared 6 bases from V and 0 bases from J, leaving 14 bases between. CDR3 length equals 15 residues. In germline, CDR1 is SGHAT, CDR2 FQDESV (reference sequence). The CDR3 sequence is CASSREGFLNTEAFF. Partial CDR3 DNA: TGTGCCAGCAGTCGAGAGGGTTTTCTGAACACTGAA. The whole variable domain, filled in from reference TRBV11-1 and TRBJ1-1, reads EAEVAQSPRYKITEKSQAVAFWCDPISGHATLYWYRQILGQGPELLVQFQDESVVDDSQLPKDRFSAERLKGVDSTLKIQPAELGDSAMYLCASSREGFLNTEAFFGQGTRLTVV.

This clone was picked up many times. The observed sequence ends 3 residues before the CDR3 terminus, with the missing tail filled in from the germline J gene. The chain joins TRBV12-3 or TRBV12-4 to TRBJ2-7, with no clear D. This CDR3 has 14 amino acids. The V gene lost 3 bases and the J gene lost 1 base, with 10 bases spanning the gap. The DNA read from the CDR3 is TGTGCCAGCAGTTTCGTGGGCCGGTCCTACGAG. Protein product: CASSFVGRSYE. The CDR3 as a whole reads CASSFVGRSYEQYF.

This clone came up many times. Sequencing ends 3 residues short of the CDR3 end; the germline J gene provides the rest. V gene TRBV7-2 combines with J gene TRBJ2-2, with 10 bases fitting TRBD1. This CDR3 is built from 15 residues. Germline V lookup: CDR1 SGHTA, CDR2 FQGNSA. J lost 6 bases, V lost 5 bases, and 6 bases had no gene match. This chain's CDR3 is CASSAGTGVSGELFF. The part of the CDR3 DNA that was read is TGTGCCAGCAGCGCCGGGACAGGGGTTTCCGGGGAG.